Sequencing of this T cell receptor (beta chain) was carried out in a study of blood T cell repertoires in COVID-19. Study-level background: The study drew acute and convalescent COVID-19 samples from the United States, Italy and Spain. T cells, B-cell-depleted T cells, or PBMCs supplied cDNA or gDNA.

Original handling: Reference gene primer amplification gave nucleated cell count estimates. TCRdb's copy holds only in-frame clones and misses some; the assay was immunoSEQ multiplex PCR. V and J calls and clone size come straight from that table; D and trimming were deduced from the DNA. The data show 70,000 or so clones, under 90% seen once. V gave up 7 bases and J gave up 1 base, with 9 bases separating them. This CDR3 is 12 amino acids long. Per the germline V gene, CDR1 is SQVTM and CDR2 is ANQGSEA. The TCR comes from a man in his sixties or seventies with active or convalescent COVID-19. Specimen: peripheral blood. The chain combines TRBV29-1 with TRBJ2-3, with no clear D. The DNA of the CDR3 is TGCAGCGAGGCGGTCGGCACAGATACGCAGTATTTT. Translating gives CSEAVGTDTQYF.